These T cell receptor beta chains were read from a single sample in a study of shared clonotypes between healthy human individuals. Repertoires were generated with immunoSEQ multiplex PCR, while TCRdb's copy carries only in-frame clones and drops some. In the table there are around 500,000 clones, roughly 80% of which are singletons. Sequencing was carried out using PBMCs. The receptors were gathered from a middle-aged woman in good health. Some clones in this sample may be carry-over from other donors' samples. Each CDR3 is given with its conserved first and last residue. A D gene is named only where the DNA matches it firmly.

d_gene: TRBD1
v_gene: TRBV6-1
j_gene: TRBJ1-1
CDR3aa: CASSEYGRGINTEAFF

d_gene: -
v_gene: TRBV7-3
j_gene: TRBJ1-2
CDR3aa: CASSSPSGFDPAYGYTF

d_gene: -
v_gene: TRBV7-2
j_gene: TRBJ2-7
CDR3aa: CASSLNGAANEQYF

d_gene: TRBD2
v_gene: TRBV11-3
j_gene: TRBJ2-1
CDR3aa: CASSPSAGGSHNEQFF

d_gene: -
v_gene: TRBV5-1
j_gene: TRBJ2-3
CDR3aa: CASSRRDFTDTQYF

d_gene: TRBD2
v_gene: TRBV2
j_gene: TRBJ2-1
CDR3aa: CASSASGLVNEQFF

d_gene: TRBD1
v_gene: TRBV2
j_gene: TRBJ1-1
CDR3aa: CASQRQGFNAEAFF

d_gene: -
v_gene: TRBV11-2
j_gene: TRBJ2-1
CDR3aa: CASSLDLPSSPRDNEQFF

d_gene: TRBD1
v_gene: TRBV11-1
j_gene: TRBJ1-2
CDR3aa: CASSPGGRGPVVLYGYTF

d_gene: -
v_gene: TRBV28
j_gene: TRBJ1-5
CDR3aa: CASSLPGRDNQPQHF

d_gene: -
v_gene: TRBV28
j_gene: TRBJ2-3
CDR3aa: CASSPPDSTDTQYF

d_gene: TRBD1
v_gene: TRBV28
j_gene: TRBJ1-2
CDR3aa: CASSRDRGHGYTF

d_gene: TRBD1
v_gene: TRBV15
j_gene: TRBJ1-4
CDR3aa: CATSRVRTGPINEKLFF

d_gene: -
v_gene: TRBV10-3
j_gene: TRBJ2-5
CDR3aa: CATRVGETQYF

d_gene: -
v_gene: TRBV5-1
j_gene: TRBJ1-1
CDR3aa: CASSLGGGNTEAFF

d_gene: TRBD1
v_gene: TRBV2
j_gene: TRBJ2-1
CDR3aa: CASSITGTVGDNEQFF

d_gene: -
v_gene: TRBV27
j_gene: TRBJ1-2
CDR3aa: CASSLWGEGRRYGYTF

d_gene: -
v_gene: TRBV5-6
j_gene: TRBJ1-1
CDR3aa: CASSSGLGAWSTEAFF

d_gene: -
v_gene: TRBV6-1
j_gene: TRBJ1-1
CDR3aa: CASLIGQNTEAFF

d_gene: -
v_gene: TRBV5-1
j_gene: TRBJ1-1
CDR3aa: CASSLGQRYTEAFF

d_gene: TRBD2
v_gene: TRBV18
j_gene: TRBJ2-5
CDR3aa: CASSPLTGGRETQYF

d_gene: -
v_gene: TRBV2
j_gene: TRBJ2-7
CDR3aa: CASTYGVSYEQYF

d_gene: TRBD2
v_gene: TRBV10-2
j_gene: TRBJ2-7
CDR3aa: CASSEKGGRAYEQYF

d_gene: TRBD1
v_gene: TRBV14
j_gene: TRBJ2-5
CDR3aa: CASSHFPGQQETQYF

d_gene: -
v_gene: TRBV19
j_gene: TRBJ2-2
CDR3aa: CASKARHTGELFF

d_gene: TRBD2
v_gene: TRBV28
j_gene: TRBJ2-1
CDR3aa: CASSADRTSGRARSYNEQFF

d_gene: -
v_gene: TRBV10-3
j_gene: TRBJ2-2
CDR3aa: CAISSRQPNTGELFF

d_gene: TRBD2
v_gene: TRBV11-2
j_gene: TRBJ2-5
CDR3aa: CASSLGLAGEGETQYF

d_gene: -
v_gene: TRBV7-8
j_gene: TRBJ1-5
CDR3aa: CASSLRDALSNQPQHF

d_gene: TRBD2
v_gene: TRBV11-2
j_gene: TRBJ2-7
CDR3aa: CASKLAATYEQYF

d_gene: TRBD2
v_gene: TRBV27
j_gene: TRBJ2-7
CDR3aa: CASSLAGGPYEQYF

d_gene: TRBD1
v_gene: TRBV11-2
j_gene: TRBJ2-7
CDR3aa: CASGIGQGLYEQYF

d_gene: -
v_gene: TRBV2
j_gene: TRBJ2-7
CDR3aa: CASTYGGGSYEQYF

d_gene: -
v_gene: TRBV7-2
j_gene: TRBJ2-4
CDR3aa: CASSLESGRNIQYF

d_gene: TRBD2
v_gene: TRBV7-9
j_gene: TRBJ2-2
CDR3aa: CASSFGRQATGELFF

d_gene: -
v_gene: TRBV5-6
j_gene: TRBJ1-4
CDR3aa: CASSLSWQDNEKLFF

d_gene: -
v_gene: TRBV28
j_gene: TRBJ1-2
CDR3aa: CASSFWESHRIPFNYGYTF

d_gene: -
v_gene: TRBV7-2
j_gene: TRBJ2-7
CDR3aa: CASSFGSSSYEQYF

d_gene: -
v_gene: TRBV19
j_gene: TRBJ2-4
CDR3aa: CASSISGVGLGGLNIQYF

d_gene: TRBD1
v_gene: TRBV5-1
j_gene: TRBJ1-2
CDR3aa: CASSSGTANYGYTF

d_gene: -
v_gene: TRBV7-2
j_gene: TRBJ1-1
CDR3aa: CASSPRMDTEAFF

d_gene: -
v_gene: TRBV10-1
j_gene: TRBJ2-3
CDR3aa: CASSESLWATDTQYF

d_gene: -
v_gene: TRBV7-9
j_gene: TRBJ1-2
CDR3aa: CASSSFRGSNYGYTF

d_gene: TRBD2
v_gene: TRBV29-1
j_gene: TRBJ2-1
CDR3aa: CSVEGFGTSGYNEQFF

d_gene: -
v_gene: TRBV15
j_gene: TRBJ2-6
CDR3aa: CATSTSSGANVLTF

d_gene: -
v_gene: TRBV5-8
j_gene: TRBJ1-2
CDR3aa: CASSLERRDGYTF

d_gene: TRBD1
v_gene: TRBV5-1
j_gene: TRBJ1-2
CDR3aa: CASRAAYRGPDYGYTF

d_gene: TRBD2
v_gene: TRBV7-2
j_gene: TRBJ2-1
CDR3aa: CASSLGPLAGDIDEQFF

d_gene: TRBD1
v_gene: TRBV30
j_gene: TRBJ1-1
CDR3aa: CAWSPPRDSAEAFF

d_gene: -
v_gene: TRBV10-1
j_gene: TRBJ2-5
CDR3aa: CASSEAGGGQETQYF

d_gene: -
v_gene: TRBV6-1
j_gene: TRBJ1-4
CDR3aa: CASSEALGSNEKLFF

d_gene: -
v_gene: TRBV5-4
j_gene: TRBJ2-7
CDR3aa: CASSLTTRGEQYF

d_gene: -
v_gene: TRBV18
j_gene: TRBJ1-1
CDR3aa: CASSRAREVGTEAFF

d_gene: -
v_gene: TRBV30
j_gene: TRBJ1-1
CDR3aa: CAWRAGSGAQAFF

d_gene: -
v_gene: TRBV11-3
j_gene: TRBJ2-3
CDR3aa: CASSPTRPTSTDTQYF